This T cell receptor (beta chain) originates from a study of response to subunit inactivated influenza vaccine. Whole-study findings and limits: The authors put forward the suggestion that each seasonal influenza vaccination may bring in only a limited number of new T cells.

This clonotype was seen only a few times. Its antigen is currently unknown. The V and J ends lost 4 bases and 7 bases, in that order; junction bases with no gene match: 6. Germline CDR1 SGHTA, CDR2 FQGTGA. This CDR3 has 13 residues. TCRdb ran MiXCR on the RT-PCR reads and lists one entry per CDR3 protein. This table holds 590,000 or so distinct CDR3 sequences, around 13% found once. The TCR sequence derives from a man in his fifties or sixties who received an inactivated influenza vaccine. This chain links TRBV7-3 with TRBJ2-7; 8 bases align to TRBD1. The sequences come from PBMCs from blood, collected less than 15 days before vaccination. The CDR3 coding sequence is TGTGCCAGCAGCTCGGACAGGGAGGTGGAGCAGTACTTC. This gives the protein CASSSDREVEQYF.